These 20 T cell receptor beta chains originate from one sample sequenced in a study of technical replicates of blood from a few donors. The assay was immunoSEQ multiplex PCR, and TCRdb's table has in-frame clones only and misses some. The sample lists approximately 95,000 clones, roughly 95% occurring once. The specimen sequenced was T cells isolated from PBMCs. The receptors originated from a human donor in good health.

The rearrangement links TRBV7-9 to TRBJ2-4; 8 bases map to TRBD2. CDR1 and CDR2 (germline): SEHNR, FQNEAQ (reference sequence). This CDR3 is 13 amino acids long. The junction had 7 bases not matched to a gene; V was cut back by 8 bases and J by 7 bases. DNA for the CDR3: TGTGCCAGCTTCCCGACGGGGGGGAACATTCAGTACTTC. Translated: CASFPTGGNIQYF.

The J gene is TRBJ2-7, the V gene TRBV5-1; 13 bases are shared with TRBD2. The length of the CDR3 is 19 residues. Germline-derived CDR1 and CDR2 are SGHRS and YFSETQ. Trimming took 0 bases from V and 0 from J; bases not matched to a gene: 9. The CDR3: CASSLVHGTSGIGSYEQYF. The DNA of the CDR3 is TGCGCCAGCAGCTTGGTCCACGGGACTAGCGGGATTGGCTCCTACGAGCAGTACTTC. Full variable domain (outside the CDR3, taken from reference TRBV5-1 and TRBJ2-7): KAGVTQTPRYLIKTRGQQVTLSCSPISGHRSVSWYQQTPGQGLQFLFEYFSETQRNKGNFPGRFSGRQFSNSRSEMNVSTLELGDSALYLCASSLVHGTSGIGSYEQYFGPGTRLTVT.

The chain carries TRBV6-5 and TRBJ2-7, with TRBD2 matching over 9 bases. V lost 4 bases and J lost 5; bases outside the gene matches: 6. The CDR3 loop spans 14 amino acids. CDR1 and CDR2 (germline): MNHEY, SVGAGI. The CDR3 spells CASSLGTSLDEQYF. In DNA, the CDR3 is TGTGCCAGCAGTTTAGGGACTAGCCTCGACGAGCAGTACTTC.

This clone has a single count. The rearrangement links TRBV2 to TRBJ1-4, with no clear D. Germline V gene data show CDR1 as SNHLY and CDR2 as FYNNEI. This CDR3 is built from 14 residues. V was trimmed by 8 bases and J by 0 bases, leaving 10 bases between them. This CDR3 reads CASDPTATNEKLFF. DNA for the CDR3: TGTGCCAGCGATCCAACGGCAACTAATGAAAAACTGTTTTTT.

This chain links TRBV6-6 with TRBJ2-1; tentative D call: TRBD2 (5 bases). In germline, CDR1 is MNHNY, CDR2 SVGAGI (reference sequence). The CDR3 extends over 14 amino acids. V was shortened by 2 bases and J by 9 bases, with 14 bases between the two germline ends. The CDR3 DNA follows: TGTGCCAGCAGTTACGGGGAAAGCGGACTTGAGCAGTTCTTC. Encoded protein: CASSYGESGLEQFF.

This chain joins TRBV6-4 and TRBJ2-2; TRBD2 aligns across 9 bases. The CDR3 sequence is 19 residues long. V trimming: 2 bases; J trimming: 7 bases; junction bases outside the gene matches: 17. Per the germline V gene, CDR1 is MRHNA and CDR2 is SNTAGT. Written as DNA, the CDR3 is TGTGCCAGCAGTGACGTCAGTATTTTATTGGGGACTAGCAACGGGGAGCTGTTTTTT. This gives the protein CASSDVSILLGTSNGELFF.

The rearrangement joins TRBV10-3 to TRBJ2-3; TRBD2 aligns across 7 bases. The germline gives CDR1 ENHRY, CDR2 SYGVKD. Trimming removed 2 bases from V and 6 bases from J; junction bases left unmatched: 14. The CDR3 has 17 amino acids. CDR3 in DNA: TGTGCCATCAGTGAGCCGCGAAGGGAGGGCCAATCCGATACGCAGTATTTT. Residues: CAISEPRREGQSDTQYF.

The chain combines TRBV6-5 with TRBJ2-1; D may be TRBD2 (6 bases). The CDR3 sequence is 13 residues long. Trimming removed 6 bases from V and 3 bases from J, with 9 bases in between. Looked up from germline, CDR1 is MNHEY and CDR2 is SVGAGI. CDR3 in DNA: TGTGCCAGCAGAGAGGGACTCTACAATGAGCAGTTCTTC. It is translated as CASREGLYNEQFF.

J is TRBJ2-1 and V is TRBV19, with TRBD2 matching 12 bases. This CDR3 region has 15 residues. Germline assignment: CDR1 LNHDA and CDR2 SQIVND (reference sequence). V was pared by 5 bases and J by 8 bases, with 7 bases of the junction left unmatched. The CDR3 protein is CASSARLAGVDEQFF. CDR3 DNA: TGTGCCAGTAGTGCAAGACTAGCGGGAGTTGATGAGCAGTTCTTC. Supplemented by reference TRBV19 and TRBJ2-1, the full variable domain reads DGGITQSPKYLFRKEGQNVTLSCEQNLNHDAMYWYRQDPGQGLRLIYYSQIVNDFQKGDIAEGYSVSREKKESFPLTVTSAQKNPTAFYLCASSARLAGVDEQFFGPGTRLTVL.

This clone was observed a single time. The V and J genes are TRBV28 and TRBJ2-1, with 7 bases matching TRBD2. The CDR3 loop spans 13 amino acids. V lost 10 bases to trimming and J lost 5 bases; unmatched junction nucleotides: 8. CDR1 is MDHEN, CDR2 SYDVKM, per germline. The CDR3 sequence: CATNSGWNNEQFF. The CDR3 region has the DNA TGTGCCACCAATAGCGGGTGGAACAATGAGCAGTTCTTC.

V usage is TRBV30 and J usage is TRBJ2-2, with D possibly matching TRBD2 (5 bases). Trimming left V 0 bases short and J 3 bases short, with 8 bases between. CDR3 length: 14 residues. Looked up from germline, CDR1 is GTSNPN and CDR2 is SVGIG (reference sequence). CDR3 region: CAWSVGGYTGELFF. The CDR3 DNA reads TGTGCCTGGAGTGTTGGCGGGTACACCGGGGAGCTGTTTTTT.

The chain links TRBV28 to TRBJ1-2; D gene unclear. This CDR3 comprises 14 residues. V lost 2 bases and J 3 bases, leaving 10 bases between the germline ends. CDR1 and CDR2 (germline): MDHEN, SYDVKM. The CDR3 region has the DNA TGTGCCAGCAGTTTACCCCAGGCTTACTATGGCTACACCTTC. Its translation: CASSLPQAYYGYTF.

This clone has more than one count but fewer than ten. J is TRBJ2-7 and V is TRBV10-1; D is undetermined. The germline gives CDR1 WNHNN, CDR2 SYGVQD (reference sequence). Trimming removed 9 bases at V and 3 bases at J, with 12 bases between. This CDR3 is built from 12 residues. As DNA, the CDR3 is TGCGCCAGTGGTTCATCAGGCTACGAGCAGTACTTC. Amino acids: CASGSSGYEQYF.

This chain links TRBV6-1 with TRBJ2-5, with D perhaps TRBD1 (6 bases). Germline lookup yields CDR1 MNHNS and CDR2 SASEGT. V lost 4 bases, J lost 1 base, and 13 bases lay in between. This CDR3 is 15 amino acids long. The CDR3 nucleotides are TGTGCCAGCAGTGTGAGAGGGGGTTCCCAAGAGACCCAGTACTTC. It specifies CASSVRGGSQETQYF.

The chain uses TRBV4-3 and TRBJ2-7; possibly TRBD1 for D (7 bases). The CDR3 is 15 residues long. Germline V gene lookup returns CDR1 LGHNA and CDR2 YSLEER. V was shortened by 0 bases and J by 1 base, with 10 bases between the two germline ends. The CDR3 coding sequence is TGCGCCAGCAGCCAAGACGCGGGACAGTCCTACGAGCAGTACTTC. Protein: CASSQDAGQSYEQYF.

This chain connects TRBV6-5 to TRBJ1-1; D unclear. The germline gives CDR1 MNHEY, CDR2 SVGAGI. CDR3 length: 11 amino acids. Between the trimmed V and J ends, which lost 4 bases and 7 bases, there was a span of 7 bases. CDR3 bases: TGTGCCAGCAGTTCTCGACTTGAAGCTTTCTTT. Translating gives CASSSRLEAFF.

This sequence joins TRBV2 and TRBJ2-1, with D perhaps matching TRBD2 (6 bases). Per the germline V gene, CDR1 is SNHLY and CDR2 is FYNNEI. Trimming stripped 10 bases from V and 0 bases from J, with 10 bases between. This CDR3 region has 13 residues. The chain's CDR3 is CATLAVSYNEQFF. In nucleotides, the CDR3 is TGTGCCACGTTAGCGGTCTCCTACAATGAGCAGTTCTTC.

The CDR3 sequence is CSAIENEQFF. The CDR3 nucleotides are TGCAGTGCTATCGAGAATGAGCAGTTCTTC. The chain carries TRBV20-1 and TRBJ2-1; D not resolved. The CDR3 spans 10 residues. Germline lookup yields CDR1 DFQATT and CDR2 SNEGSKA (reference sequence). V dropped 4 bases and J dropped 7 bases, with 5 bases sitting between them.

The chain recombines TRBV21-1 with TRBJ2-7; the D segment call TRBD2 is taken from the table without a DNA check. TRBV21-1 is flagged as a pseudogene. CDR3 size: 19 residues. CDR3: CASSKALAGESAKGYEQYF. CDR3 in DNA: TGTGCCAGCAGCAAAGCGCTAGCGGGAGAATCTGCTAAGGGCTACGAGCAGTACTTC.

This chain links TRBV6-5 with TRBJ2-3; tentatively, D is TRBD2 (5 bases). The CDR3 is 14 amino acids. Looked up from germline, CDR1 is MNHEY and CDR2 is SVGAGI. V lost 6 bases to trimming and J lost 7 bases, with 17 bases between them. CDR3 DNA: TGTGCCAGCAGCCGCCTAGGTGAGGGCTATACGCAGTATTTT. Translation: CASSRLGEGYTQYF.